This T cell receptor (beta chain) is from a study of cytotoxic CD8 clonotypes in ibrutinib-treated CLL. Study information: The group held 10 to 11 relapsed/refractory and 15 treatment-naive patients, with 17 IGHV unmutated.

This table comes from immunoSEQ multiplex PCR, and its TCRdb copy is limited to in-frame clones, with some not included. The sample has some 290,000 clones; 80% are singletons. Germline values: CDR1 LNHDA, CDR2 SQIVND (reference sequence). V was trimmed by 5 bases and J by 4 bases, leaving 17 bases between them. This CDR3 contains 15 residues. The sample here was PBMCs, taken before ibrutinib treatment. The receptor was isolated from a human donor with chronic lymphocytic leukemia. The rearrangement joins TRBV19 to TRBJ1-1; D is undetermined. This chain's CDR3 is CASSARTEVGTEAFF. DNA for the CDR3: TGTGCCAGTAGTGCCCGGACGGAGGTGGGCACTGAAGCTTTCTTT.